This T cell receptor beta chain was identified during a study of CD8 T cells in Susac syndrome. This CDR3 spans 16 amino acids. The V end was cut by 4 bases, the J end by 6 bases, with 22 bases between. Reverse transcription of 0.5 to 1 ug RNA was performed with random hexamers. One entry per CDR3 protein, called by TCRdb with MiXCR from the immunoSEQ multiplex PCR reads. Found here are approximately 26,000 distinct CDR3 sequences, about 95% of them singletons; the top ten hold more than 0.25%. The sample consisted of CD8+ T cells from PBMCs. J is TRBJ2-7 and V is TRBV12-3 or TRBV12-4, with D maybe TRBD1 (6 bases). This TCR derives from a human donor in good health. The CDR3 nucleotides read TGTGCCAGCAGTTCTCTCCCTTGGACAGATCTGGGCGAGCAGTACTTC. Amino acid sequence: CASSSLPWTDLGEQYF.